This entry lists 31 T cell receptor beta chains sequenced from one sample in a study of Graves' ophthalmopathy and Graves' hyperthyroidism. The study amplified TCR beta CDR3 regions using RNA transcripts. HTBI primers primed a first-round RT-PCR, and a second-round multiplex PCR followed. TCRdb ran MiXCR on the multiplex PCR reads and lists one entry per CDR3 protein. This sample has hundreds of thousands of distinct CDR3 sequences, with 22% found just once. Specimen: peripheral blood. The source of these receptors is a woman aged 18 to 35 with stable Graves' hyperthyroidism. Some clones in this sample may be carry-over from other donors' samples.

This clonotype appeared many times. The chain carries TRBV15 and TRBJ2-5; 9 bases are a match to TRBD2. Germline loops: CDR1 LNHNV, CDR2 YYDKDF (reference sequence). The V gene end was trimmed by 6 bases and the J gene end by 5 bases; junction bases not matched to a gene: 16. The CDR3 is 17 residues long. CDR3 sequence (DNA): TGTGCCACCAGGGATAGAGGTAGCGGGAGCCCCGAGGAGACCCAGTACTTC. It yields the protein CATRDRGSGSPEETQYF.

The chain recombines TRBV7-2 with TRBJ1-1; no firm D call. CDR1 and CDR2 from the germline V gene are SGHTA and FQGNSA. The CDR3 is 14 amino acids. Trimming took 3 bases from V and 1 from J, leaving 9 bases between them. The CDR3 sequence: CASSFDMPNTEAFF. CDR3 DNA sequence: TGTGCCAGCAGCTTCGACATGCCGAACACTGAAGCTTTCTTT.

The rearrangement uses TRBV6-5 and TRBJ2-7; 8 bases line up with TRBD2. J was trimmed by 10 bases and V by 2 bases; bases with no gene match: 7. Germline V gene data show CDR1 as MNHEY and CDR2 as SVGAGI. The CDR3 is made up of 13 amino acids. CDR3 protein: CASSYGPLAEQYF. DNA for the CDR3: TGTGCCAGCAGTTACGGCCCACTAGCGGAACAGTACTTC.

In its sample, this clonotype was seen many times. The J gene is TRBJ2-2, the V gene TRBV20-1, with 9 bases that match TRBD1. This CDR3 comprises 15 residues. V was clipped by 5 bases and J by 1 base; unmatched bases: 5. Looked up from germline, CDR1 is DFQATT and CDR2 is SNEGSKA (reference sequence). CDR3 amino acids: CSAPPGQGNTGELFF. CDR3 DNA sequence: TGCAGTGCTCCGCCGGGACAGGGGAACACCGGGGAGCTGTTTTTT.

At least ten counts were recorded for this clonotype. V is TRBV7-2 and J is TRBJ2-5; D ambiguous. The length of the CDR3 is 14 residues. Trimming shortened V by 6 bases and J by 2 bases, and 13 bases separated the two germline ends. CDR1 SGHTA and CDR2 FQGNSA come from the germline V gene. CDR3 DNA: TGTGCCAGCAGTTTCTCAGGTAGACAAGAGACCCAGTACTTC. It codes for CASSFSGRQETQYF.

The sample holds many counts of this clonotype. The CDR3 DNA is TGTGCCACCAGCAGACAGATTAGCGGGAGGGCCCCCCGCGGCGAGCAGTACTTC. Amino acids: CATSRQISGRAPRGEQYF. The chain has TRBV15 and TRBJ2-7; 11 bases map to TRBD2. The germline V gene has CDR1 LNHNV and CDR2 YYDKDF (reference sequence). The J segment lost 6 bases and the V segment lost 2 bases, leaving 15 bases of the junction unmatched. The length of the CDR3 is 18 residues.

This clonotype was picked up many times. The chain recombines TRBV11-2 with TRBJ2-7; TRBD2 matches 8 bases. J lost 1 base, V lost 5 bases, and 7 bases had no gene match. Germline lookup yields CDR1 SGHAT and CDR2 FQNNGV. This CDR3 region has 15 residues. The CDR3 spells CASSHGRGLSYEQYF. The CDR3 nucleotides read TGTGCCAGCAGCCACGGGAGGGGGTTGTCCTACGAGCAGTACTTC.

This clonotype was picked up many times. V usage is TRBV2 and J usage is TRBJ2-5; D not resolved. V was trimmed by 7 bases and J by 5 bases, leaving 20 bases between them. Germline lookup yields CDR1 SNHLY and CDR2 FYNNEI. There are 15 residues in the CDR3. CDR3 loop: CASTKDKWGGETQYF. In nucleotides, the CDR3 is TGTGCCAGCACAAAGGATAAGTGGGGTGGGGAGACCCAGTACTTC. Filled out from reference TRBV2 and TRBJ2-5, the complete variable domain reads EPEVTQTPSHQVTQMGQEVILRCVPISNHLYFYWYRQILGQKVEFLVSFYNNEISEKSEIFDDQFSVERPDGSNFTLKIRSTKLEDSAMYFCASTKDKWGGETQYFGPGTRLLVL.

This clonotype has at least ten counts. The V and J genes are TRBV19 and TRBJ1-1; D unresolved. V lost 8 bases and J lost 0, with 19 bases in between. Germline assignment: CDR1 LNHDA and CDR2 SQIVND (reference sequence). The CDR3 sequence is 16 residues long. The CDR3 DNA follows: TGTGCCAGTCGATCCTCCGATCGGGGAATGAACACTGAAGCTTTCTTT. Residues: CASRSSDRGMNTEAFF.

This chain joins TRBV6-2 or TRBV6-3 and TRBJ1-5; D not resolved. V dropped 6 bases and J dropped 7 bases, with 16 bases sitting between them. This CDR3 contains 14 residues. Looked up from germline, CDR1 is MNHEY and CDR2 is SVGEGT. CDR3: CASSNLGELQPQHF. The CDR3 DNA reads as TGTGCCAGCAGCAACCTAGGCGAGCTGCAGCCCCAGCATTTT.

This clonotype appeared many times. This sequence joins TRBV5-1 and TRBJ1-2, with D perhaps matching TRBD1 (5 bases). Looked up from germline, CDR1 is SGHRS and CDR2 is YFSETQ. The CDR3 extends over 14 amino acids. V was pared by 0 bases and J by 6 bases, with 12 bases between. In DNA, the CDR3 is TGCGCCAGCAGCTTGGAGCCAGGGAGCGATGGCTACACCTTC. This codes for CASSLEPGSDGYTF.

This clonotype has a single count. The chain joins TRBV27 to TRBJ1-2, with D perhaps TRBD1 (6 bases). This CDR3 is built from 16 residues. V was trimmed by 0 bases and J by 5 bases, leaving 16 bases between them. The germline CDR1 and CDR2 sequences are MNHEY and SMNVEV (reference sequence). The CDR3 region has the DNA TGTGCCAGCAGTTTATCGTTTTTGGGGGGCCGGTATGGCTACACCTTC. It translates to CASSLSFLGGRYGYTF.

Notes on this clonotype: Possible read error: a much larger clone is one base away. The rearrangement links TRBV19 to TRBJ1-1; TRBD1 is a possible D gene (5 bases). The V gene's germline CDR1 is LNHDA and CDR2 SQIVND (reference sequence). V was pared by 1 base and J by 7 bases, with 13 bases between. The CDR3 runs to 14 residues. The CDR3 region is CASSIGGGSVEAFF. The DNA for the CDR3 is TGTGCCAGTAGTATAGGGGGGGGTTCGGTTGAAGCTTTCTTT.

This clonotype was detected ten times or more. The genes are TRBV18 and TRBJ1-5; 8 bases map to TRBD1. The V gene end was trimmed by 2 bases and the J gene end by 6 bases; junction bases not matched to a gene: 6. Germline V gives CDR1 KGHSH, CDR2 LQKENI. This CDR3 is built from 15 residues. CDR3 loop: CASSPGQGIGQPQHF. CDR3 nucleotides: TGTGCCAGCTCACCAGGACAGGGTATAGGTCAGCCCCAGCATTTT.

This clonotype appeared many times. The chain joins TRBV15 to TRBJ1-5; D call uncertain. The germline V and J ends were trimmed by 1 base and 5 bases, with 6 bases remaining between them. In germline, CDR1 is LNHNV, CDR2 YYDKDF (reference sequence). The CDR3 length is 13 residues. The CDR3 bases are TGTGCCACCAGCAGAGCCCCTCATCAGCCCCAGCATTTT. Amino acids: CATSRAPHQPQHF.

This clonotype showed up many times. V is TRBV5-1 and J is TRBJ1-2, with TRBD1 identical over 8 bases. CDR3 length: 13 amino acids. The J segment lost 4 bases and the V segment lost 4 bases, leaving 3 bases of the junction unmatched. Germline V lookup: CDR1 SGHRS, CDR2 YFSETQ. CDR3 coding DNA: TGCGCCAGCAGCCAGACAGGGGTCTATGGCTACACCTTC. Its translation: CASSQTGVYGYTF. Using reference TRBV5-1 and TRBJ1-2 for the parts outside the CDR3, the full variable domain is KAGVTQTPRYLIKTRGQQVTLSCSPISGHRSVSWYQQTPGQGLQFLFEYFSETQRNKGNFPGRFSGRQFSNSRSEMNVSTLELGDSALYLCASSQTGVYGYTFGSGTRLTVV.

The table lists this clonotype with many counts. The chain employs TRBV29-1 and TRBJ2-7; 9 nucleotides match TRBD1. J gave up 0 bases and V 3 bases, and 3 bases lay outside the gene matches. CDR3 size: 14 residues. CDR1 and CDR2 from the germline V gene are SQVTM and ANQGSEA. The CDR3, as DNA: TGCAGCGTTGAGGCGGGACAGGGCTCCTACGAGCAGTACTTC. It is translated as CSVEAGQGSYEQYF.

The CDR3 sequence is CASSLDLRLGEAFF. CDR3 nucleotide sequence: TGTGCCAGCAGCTTAGATTTACGCCTGGGAGAAGCTTTCTTT. The chain combines TRBV11-2 with TRBJ1-1; D is uncertain. CDR1 and CDR2 (germline): SGHAT, FQNNGV. The CDR3 extends over 14 amino acids. The V gene lost 0 bases and the J gene lost 8 bases, with 13 bases spanning the gap.

The sample holds one count of this clonotype. A much more abundant neighbour one base away suggests this may be a read error. The rearrangement joins TRBV12-3 or TRBV12-4 to TRBJ2-2, with D possibly being TRBD1 (6 bases). CDR3 size: 15 residues. CDR3 amino acids: CASSLKQGNIGELFF. The CDR3 region has the DNA TGTGCCAGCAGTTTAAAACAGGGAAACATCGGGGAGCTGTTTTTT.

J is TRBJ2-7 and V is TRBV11-2; 8 bases map to TRBD1. V lost 0 bases and J lost 6; bases outside the gene matches: 4. CDR3 size: 14 residues. The germline gives CDR1 SGHAT, CDR2 FQNNGV. The CDR3 region is CASSLDPTGGEQYF. CDR3 DNA: TGTGCCAGCAGCTTAGACCCTACAGGGGGCGAGCAGTACTTC. Full variable domain (remainder filled in from reference TRBV11-2 and TRBJ2-7): EAGVAQSPRYKIIEKRQSVAFWCNPISGHATLYWYQQILGQGPKLLIQFQNNGVVDDSQLPKDRFSAERLKGVDSTLKIQPAKLEDSAVYLCASSLDPTGGEQYFGPGTRLTVT.

This chain uses TRBV27 with TRBJ2-7; 9 nucleotides line up with TRBD1. V was clipped by 5 bases and J by 4 bases; unmatched bases: 9. Germline V CDR1 and CDR2: MNHEY, SMNVEV (reference sequence). The CDR3 has 15 residues. The CDR3 DNA reads TGTGCCAGCAGTGCGCCCGGGACAGGGATTTACGAGCAGTACTTC. It translates to CASSAPGTGIYEQYF.

This clonotype was counted at least ten times. This chain joins TRBV20-1 and TRBJ1-5; D is unclear. The germline CDR1 and CDR2 sequences are DFQATT and SNEGSKA (reference sequence). CDR3 size: 15 residues. Trimming stripped 2 bases from V and 9 bases from J, with 20 bases between. In DNA, the CDR3 is TGCAGTGCTAGACGTCAAACTACCGGGTTCAGGCCCCAGCATTTT. Translating it yields CSARRQTTGFRPQHF.

This clonotype was counted many times. This sequence joins TRBV29-1 and TRBJ1-2; 7 bases match TRBD1. J lost 8 bases, V lost 6 bases, and 9 bases had no gene match. Germline V gives CDR1 SQVTM, CDR2 ANQGSEA. The CDR3 has 12 residues. The CDR3 sequence is CSVLQGDKGYTF. The CDR3 DNA reads TGCAGCGTCCTTCAGGGGGATAAGGGCTACACCTTC.

Many counts were recorded for this clonotype. This chain joins TRBV7-2 and TRBJ2-7; 7 bases fit TRBD2. Germline V gene lookup returns CDR1 SGHTA and CDR2 FQGNSA. Trimming took 7 bases from V and 4 from J; bases not matched to a gene: 10. The CDR3 spans 14 residues. CDR3 nucleotides: TGTGCCAGCAACCCAGCGGGGTCGGGTTACGAGCAGTACTTC. Translation gives CASNPAGSGYEQYF.

This clonotype was found many times. The chain recombines TRBV20-1 with TRBJ2-5, with 8 bases identical to TRBD1. Germline V CDR1 and CDR2: DFQATT, SNEGSKA (reference sequence). Unmatched junction bases numbered 8, after V lost 1 base and J lost 4 bases. This CDR3 has 15 residues. DNA of the CDR3: TGCAGTGCTAGAGCGCCACGAGACAGGGGAGAGACCCAGTACTTC. Translated, it gives CSARAPRDRGETQYF.

This clonotype has a count of ten or more. The V gene is TRBV7-3, the J gene TRBJ2-5; TRBD1 agrees at 7 bases. The germline CDR1 and CDR2 sequences are SGHTA and FQGTGA. The V segment lost 5 bases and the J segment 2 bases; nucleotides outside the gene matches: 8. The CDR3 is made up of 15 amino acids. The CDR3 coding sequence is TGTGCCAGCAGCCCACAGACAGGGCCGCAAGAGACCCAGTACTTC. Protein sequence: CASSPQTGPQETQYF.

As DNA, the CDR3 is TGCAGTGCCCCTGGTGACGGGGACTCGAACACCGGGGAGCTGTTTTTT. Protein product: CSAPGDGDSNTGELFF. V gene TRBV20-1 combines with J gene TRBJ2-2; D might be TRBD2 (6 bases). The CDR3 is 16 amino acids. Germline CDR1 DFQATT, CDR2 SNEGSKA (reference sequence). Trimming removed 6 bases at V and 0 bases at J, with 17 bases between.

This clonotype was seen repeatedly, ten times or more. The chain is built from TRBV11-2 and TRBJ1-2, with D possibly being TRBD1 (6 bases). The CDR3 spans 13 residues. Per the germline V gene, CDR1 is SGHAT and CDR2 is FQNNGV. Trimming shortened V by 7 bases and J by 6 bases, and 15 bases separated the two germline ends. The CDR3 region is CASTTGGRDGYTF. The CDR3 nucleotides read TGTGCCAGCACAACGGGGGGGCGGGATGGCTACACCTTC.

This clonotype appeared many times. The V gene is TRBV19, the J gene TRBJ1-5; 7 positions agree with TRBD1. V lost 5 bases, J lost 7 bases, and 14 bases stayed unmatched. Germline V gives CDR1 LNHDA, CDR2 SQIVND (reference sequence). The CDR3 sequence is 16 residues long. CDR3 coding DNA: TGTGCCAGTAGTCTTCGACAGACAGGGAGGGAACAGCCCCAGCATTTT. This gives the protein CASSLRQTGREQPQHF.

In this sample, this clonotype turned up once. The chain employs TRBV15 and TRBJ2-7; TRBD2 matches at 10 bases. Trimming removed 0 bases from V and 5 bases from J; junction bases left unmatched: 7. CDR3 length: 16 amino acids. Germline V CDR1 and CDR2: LNHNV, YYDKDF (reference sequence). DNA of the CDR3: TGTGCCACCAGCAGAGATATAAGCGGGAGGGCGGACGAGCAGTACTTC. This codes for CATSRDISGRADEQYF.

The sample holds many counts of this clonotype. This chain uses TRBV5-1 with TRBJ2-7; tentatively, D is TRBD1 (6 bases). V lost 3 bases to trimming and J lost 8 bases, with 18 bases between them. The CDR3 contains 14 residues. Germline CDR1 and CDR2: SGHRS and YFSETQ. The CDR3 is CASSSTQQGSKQYF. CDR3 nucleotide sequence: TGCGCCAGCAGCTCTACACAACAGGGAAGTAAGCAGTACTTC.